These 6 T cell receptor beta chains originate from one sample sequenced in a study of T cell repertoires in cytomegalovirus infection. TCRdb processed the reads anew with MiXCR; each CDR3 protein has one entry. The sample lists 800,000 to 950,000 distinct CDR3 sequences, approximately 32% seen once, with roughly 12% in the top ten. Their target antigens are unknown. The material sequenced was cultured CD8+ T cells from PBMCs, taken from culture after CMV antigen stimulation. The receptors originated from a human donor in good health (CMV status not recorded). Some clones in this sample may be carry-over from other donors' samples.

In this sample, this clonotype turned up a few times. The rearrangement links TRBV7-6 to TRBJ2-2, with 12 nucleotides matching TRBD1. CDR1 and CDR2 from the germline V gene are SGHVS and FNYEAQ. The CDR3 extends over 16 amino acids. The V gene end was trimmed by 5 bases and the J gene end by 7 bases; junction bases not matched to a gene: 8. DNA for the CDR3: TGTGCCAGCAGCCTACGGGACAGGGGGCCGAACGGGGAGCTGTTTTTT. Amino acids: CASSLRDRGPNGELFF.

V usage is TRBV6-4 and J usage is TRBJ1-1; 8 bases align to TRBD1. This CDR3 region has 15 residues. J lost 6 bases, V lost 5 bases, and 11 bases had no gene match. The germline CDR1 and CDR2 sequences are MRHNA and SNTAGT. For the CDR3, the DNA is TGTGCCAGCAGTTCCCCCCGACAGGGGATATCTGAAGCTTTCTTT. Amino acids: CASSSPRQGISEAFF.

The sample holds a few counts of this clonotype. The J gene is TRBJ1-1, the V gene TRBV27; D perhaps matches TRBD1 (5 bases). The CDR3 is 15 residues long. V was cut by 1 base and J by 1 base, with 10 bases left in between. Germline V gene lookup returns CDR1 MNHEY and CDR2 SMNVEV (reference sequence). The CDR3 loop is CASSLLGGKNTEAFF. Written as DNA, the CDR3 is TGTGCCAGCAGTTTATTGGGGGGAAAGAACACTGAAGCTTTCTTT.

This clonotype has only one observation. The rearrangement links TRBV6-1 to TRBJ2-7; D may be TRBD2 (5 bases). The V end was cut by 5 bases, the J end by 7 bases, with 12 bases between. Germline assignment: CDR1 MNHNS and CDR2 SASEGT. The CDR3 covers 12 residues. The CDR3 here is CASSSWRGEQYV. The CDR3 DNA is TGTGCCAGCAGTTCGTGGAGAGGGGAGCAGTACGTC.

This chain links TRBV12-3 or TRBV12-4 with TRBJ2-7; 9 nucleotides line up with TRBD1. This CDR3 has 15 amino acids. Trimming cost V 5 bases and J 5 bases; bases outside gene matches: 10. As DNA, the CDR3 is TGTGCCAGCAGTCCCTCCGGGACAGGGAGCCACGAGCAGTACTTC. Translated: CASSPSGTGSHEQYF.

This clonotype was seen more than once but under ten times. The chain employs TRBV18 and TRBJ2-1, with 10 bases fitting TRBD1. This CDR3 region has 16 residues. The V gene's germline CDR1 is KGHSH and CDR2 LQKENI. V lost 2 bases to trimming and J lost 8 bases; unmatched junction nucleotides: 9. The CDR3 sequence: CASSPEDRGRRDEQFF. Written as DNA, the CDR3 is TGTGCCAGCTCACCAGAAGACAGGGGGCGACGGGATGAGCAGTTCTTC.